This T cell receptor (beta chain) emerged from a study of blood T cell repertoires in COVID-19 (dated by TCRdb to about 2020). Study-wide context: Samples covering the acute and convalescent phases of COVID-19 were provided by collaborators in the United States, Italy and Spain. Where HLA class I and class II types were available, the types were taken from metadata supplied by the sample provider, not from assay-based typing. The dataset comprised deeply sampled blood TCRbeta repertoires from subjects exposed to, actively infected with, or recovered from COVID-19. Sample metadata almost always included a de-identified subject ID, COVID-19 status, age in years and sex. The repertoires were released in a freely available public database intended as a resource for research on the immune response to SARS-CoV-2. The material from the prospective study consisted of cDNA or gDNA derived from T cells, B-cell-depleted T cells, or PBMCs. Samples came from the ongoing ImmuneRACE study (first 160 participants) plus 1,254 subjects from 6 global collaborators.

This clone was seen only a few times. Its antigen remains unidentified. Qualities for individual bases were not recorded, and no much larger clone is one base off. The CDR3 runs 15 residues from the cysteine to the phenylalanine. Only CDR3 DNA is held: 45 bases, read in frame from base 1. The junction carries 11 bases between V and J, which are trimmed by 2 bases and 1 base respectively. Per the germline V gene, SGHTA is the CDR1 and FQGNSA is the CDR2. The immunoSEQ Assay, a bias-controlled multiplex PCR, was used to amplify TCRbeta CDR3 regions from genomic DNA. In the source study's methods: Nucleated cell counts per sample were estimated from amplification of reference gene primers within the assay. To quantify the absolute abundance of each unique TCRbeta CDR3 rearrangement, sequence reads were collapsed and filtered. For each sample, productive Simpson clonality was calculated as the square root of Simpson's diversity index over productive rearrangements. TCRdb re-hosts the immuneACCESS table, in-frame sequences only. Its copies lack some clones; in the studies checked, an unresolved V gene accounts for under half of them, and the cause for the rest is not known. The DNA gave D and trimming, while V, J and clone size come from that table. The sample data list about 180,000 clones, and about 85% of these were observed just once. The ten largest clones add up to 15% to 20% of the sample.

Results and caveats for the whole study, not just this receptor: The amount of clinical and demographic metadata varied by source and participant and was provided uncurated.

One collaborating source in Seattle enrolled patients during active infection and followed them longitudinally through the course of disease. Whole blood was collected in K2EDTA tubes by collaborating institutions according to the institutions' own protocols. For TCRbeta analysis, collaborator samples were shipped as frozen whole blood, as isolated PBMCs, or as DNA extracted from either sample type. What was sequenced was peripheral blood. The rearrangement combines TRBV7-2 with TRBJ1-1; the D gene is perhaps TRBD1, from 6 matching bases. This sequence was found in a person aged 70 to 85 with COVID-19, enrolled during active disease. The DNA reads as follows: TGTGCCAGCAGCTTATACAGGGCGAGGAACACTGAAGCTTTCTTT. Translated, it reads CASSLYRARNTEAFF.